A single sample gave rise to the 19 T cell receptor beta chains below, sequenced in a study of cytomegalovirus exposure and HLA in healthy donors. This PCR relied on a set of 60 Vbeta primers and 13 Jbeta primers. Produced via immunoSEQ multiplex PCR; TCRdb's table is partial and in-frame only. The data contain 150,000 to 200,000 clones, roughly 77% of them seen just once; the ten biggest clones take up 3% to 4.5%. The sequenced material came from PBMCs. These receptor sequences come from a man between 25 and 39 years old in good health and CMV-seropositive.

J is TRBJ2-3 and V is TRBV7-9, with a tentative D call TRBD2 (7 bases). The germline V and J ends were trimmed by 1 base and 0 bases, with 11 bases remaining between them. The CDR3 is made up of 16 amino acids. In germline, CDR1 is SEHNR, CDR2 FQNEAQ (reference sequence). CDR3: CASSLGRGASTDTQYF. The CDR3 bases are TGTGCCAGCAGCTTAGGTCGGGGGGCTAGCACAGATACGCAGTATTTT. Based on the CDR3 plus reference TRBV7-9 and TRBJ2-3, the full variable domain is DTGVSQNPRHKITKRGQNVTFRCDPISEHNRLYWYRQTLGQGPEFLTYFQNEAQLEKSRLLSDRFSAERPKGSFSTLEIQRTEQGDSAMYLCASSLGRGASTDTQYFGPGTRLTVL.

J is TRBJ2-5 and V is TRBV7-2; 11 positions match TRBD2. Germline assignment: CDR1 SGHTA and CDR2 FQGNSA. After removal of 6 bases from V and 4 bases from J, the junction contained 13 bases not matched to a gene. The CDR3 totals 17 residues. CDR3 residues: CASRQTGTSGVGETQYF. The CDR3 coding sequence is TGTGCCAGCAGACAAACCGGGACTAGCGGCGTTGGAGAGACCCAGTACTTC.

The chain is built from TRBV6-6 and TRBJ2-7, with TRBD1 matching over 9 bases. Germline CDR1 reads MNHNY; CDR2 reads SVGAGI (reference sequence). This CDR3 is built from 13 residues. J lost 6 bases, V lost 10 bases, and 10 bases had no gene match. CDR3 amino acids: CATSRTGEGEQYF. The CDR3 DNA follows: TGTGCCACATCCCGGACAGGGGAGGGCGAGCAGTACTTC.

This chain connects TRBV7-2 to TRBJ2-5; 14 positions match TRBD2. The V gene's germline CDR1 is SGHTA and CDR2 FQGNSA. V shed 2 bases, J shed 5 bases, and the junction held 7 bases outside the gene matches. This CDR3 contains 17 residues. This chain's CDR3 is CASSLSRLAGGQETQYF. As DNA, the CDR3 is TGTGCCAGCAGCTTATCCAGACTAGCGGGGGGGCAGGAGACCCAGTACTTC.

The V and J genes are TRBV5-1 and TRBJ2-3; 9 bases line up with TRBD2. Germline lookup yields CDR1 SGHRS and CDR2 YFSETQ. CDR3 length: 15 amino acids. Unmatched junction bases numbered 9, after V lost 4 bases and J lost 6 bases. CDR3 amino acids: CASSPGAGGPDTQYF. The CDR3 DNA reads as TGCGCCAGCAGCCCGGGAGCGGGGGGCCCGGATACGCAGTATTTT.

CDR3 sequence reads: CASSDVGGGKNIQYF. The CDR3, as DNA: TGTGCCAGCAGTGACGTTGGGGGGGGCAAAAACATTCAGTACTTC. V is TRBV2 and J is TRBJ2-4, with 7 bases identical to TRBD2. The CDR3 covers 15 residues. With V trimmed by 3 bases and J by 3 bases, 5 bases remained unmatched. Germline-derived CDR1 and CDR2 are SNHLY and FYNNEI.

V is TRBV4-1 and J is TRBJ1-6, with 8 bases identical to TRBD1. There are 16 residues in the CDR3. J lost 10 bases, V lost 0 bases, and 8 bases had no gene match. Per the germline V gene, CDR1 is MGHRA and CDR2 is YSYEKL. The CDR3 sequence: CASSQEYTGGESPLHF. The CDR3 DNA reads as TGCGCCAGCAGCCAAGAATACACAGGGGGTGAATCACCCCTCCACTTT.

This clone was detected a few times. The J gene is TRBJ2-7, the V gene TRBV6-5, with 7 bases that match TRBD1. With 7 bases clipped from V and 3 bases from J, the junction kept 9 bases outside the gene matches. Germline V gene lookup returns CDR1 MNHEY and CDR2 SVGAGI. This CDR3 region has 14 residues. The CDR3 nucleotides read TGTGCCAGCAAGAAAAAACGACAGGGCTACGAGCAGTACTTC. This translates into CASKKKRQGYEQYF.

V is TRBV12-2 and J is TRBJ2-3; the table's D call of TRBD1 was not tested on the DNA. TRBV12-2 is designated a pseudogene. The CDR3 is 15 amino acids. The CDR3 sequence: CASRFDRDDSDTQYF. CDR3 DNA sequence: TGTGCAAGTCGCTTTGACAGGGACGATTCAGATACGCAGTATTTT.

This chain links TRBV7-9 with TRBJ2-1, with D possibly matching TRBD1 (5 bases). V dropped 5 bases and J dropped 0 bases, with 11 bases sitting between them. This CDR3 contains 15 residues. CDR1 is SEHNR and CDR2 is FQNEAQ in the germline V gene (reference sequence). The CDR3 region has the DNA TGTGCCAGCAGCGGCAGGGTGTCCTCCTACAATGAGCAGTTCTTC. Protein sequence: CASSGRVSSYNEQFF.

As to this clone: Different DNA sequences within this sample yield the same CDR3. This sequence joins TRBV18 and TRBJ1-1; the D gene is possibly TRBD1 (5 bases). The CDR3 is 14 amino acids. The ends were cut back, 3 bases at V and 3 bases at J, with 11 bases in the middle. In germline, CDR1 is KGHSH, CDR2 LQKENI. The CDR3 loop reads CASSPTGGDTEAFF. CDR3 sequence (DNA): TGTGCCAGCTCACCGACGGGAGGGGACACTGAAGCTTTCTTT.

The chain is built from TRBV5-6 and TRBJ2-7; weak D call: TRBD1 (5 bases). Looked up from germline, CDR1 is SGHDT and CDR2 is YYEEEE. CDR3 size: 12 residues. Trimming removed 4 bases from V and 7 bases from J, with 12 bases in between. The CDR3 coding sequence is TGTGCCAGCAGCGAAACAGGTTTGGAGCAGTACTTC. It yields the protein CASSETGLEQYF.

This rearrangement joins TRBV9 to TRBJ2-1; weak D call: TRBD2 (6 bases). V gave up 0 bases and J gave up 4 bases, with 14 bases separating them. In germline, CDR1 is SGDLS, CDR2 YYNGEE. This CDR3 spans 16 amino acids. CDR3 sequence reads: CASSVGPGRGYNEQFF. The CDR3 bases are TGTGCCAGCAGCGTAGGCCCGGGGCGGGGTTACAATGAGCAGTTCTTC.

The CDR3 loop reads CASSPGLAGGKETQYF. The CDR3, as DNA: TGTGCCAGCAGCCCAGGACTAGCGGGGGGGAAAGAGACCCAGTACTTC. The gene calls are TRBV4-2 and TRBJ2-5, with 15 bases fitting TRBD2. The CDR3 covers 16 residues. Germline V gene sequence: CDR1 LGHNA, CDR2 YNFKEQ. J lost 3 bases, V lost 4 bases, and 3 bases had no gene match.

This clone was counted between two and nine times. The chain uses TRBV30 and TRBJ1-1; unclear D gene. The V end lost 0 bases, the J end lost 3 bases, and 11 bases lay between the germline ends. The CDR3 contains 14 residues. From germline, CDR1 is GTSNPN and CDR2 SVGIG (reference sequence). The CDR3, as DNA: TGTGCCTGGAGTGTAGAGGCGGTTCACACTGAAGCTTTCTTT. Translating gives CAWSVEAVHTEAFF.

The CDR3 region has the DNA TGTGCCAGTAGTATTGTTGCAGGGCTACAGGAAAAACTGTTTTTT. Translating gives CASSIVAGLQEKLFF. The chain employs TRBV19 and TRBJ1-4; tentatively, D is TRBD1 (5 bases). The length of the CDR3 is 15 residues. V was cut by 3 bases and J by 8 bases, with 16 bases left in between. Per the germline V gene, CDR1 is LNHDA and CDR2 is SQIVND (reference sequence).

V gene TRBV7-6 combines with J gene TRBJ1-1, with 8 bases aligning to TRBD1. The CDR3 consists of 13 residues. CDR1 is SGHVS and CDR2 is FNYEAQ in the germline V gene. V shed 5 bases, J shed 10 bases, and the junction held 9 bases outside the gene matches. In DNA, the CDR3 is TGTGCCAGCAGCGAGGACAGGGCATCAGGAGCTTTCTTT. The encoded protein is CASSEDRASGAFF.

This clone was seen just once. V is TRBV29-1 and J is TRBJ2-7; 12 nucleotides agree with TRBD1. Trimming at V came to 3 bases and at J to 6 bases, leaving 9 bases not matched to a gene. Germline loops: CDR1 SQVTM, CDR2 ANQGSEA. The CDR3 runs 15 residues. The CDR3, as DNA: TGCAGCGTTGAGCTGGGGACAGGGGGCGATTCCGAGCAGTACTTC. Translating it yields CSVELGTGGDSEQYF.

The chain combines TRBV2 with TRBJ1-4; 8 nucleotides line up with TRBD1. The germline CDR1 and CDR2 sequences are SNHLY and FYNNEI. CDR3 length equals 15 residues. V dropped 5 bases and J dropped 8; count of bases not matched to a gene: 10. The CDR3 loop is CASSTGTGGYEKLFF. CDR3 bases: TGTGCCAGCAGTACCGGGACAGGAGGTTACGAAAAACTGTTTTTT.